This TCR beta chain stems from a study of T cell repertoires in aging, cancer and after chemotherapy. Study-wide background: Repeat sampling of healthy donors over several months to years showed clear clonal overlap.

Trimming shortened V by 6 bases and J by 2 bases, and 10 bases separated the two germline ends. Germline V gene sequence: CDR1 SGHRS, CDR2 YFSETQ. The CDR3 loop spans 13 amino acids. Peripheral blood genomic DNA, not sorted cells or RNA, was the template. As for this clonotype: Its antigen remains unidentified.

TRB rearrangements spanning V, D and J were amplified using mixed TRB-A/B primers. TCRdb itself ran the multiplex PCR reads through MiXCR, one entry per CDR3 protein. The data hold 10,000 to 12,000 distinct CDR3 sequences, with over 25% observed a single time. Study-wide findings and caveats: Rebound thymic output was suggested by rising median generation probability during chemotherapy in each cancer cohort. Healthy donors lost TCR diversity with age mainly through richness, cancer patients through richness and evenness.

The sample taken for sequencing was blood. This TCR derives from a human donor in good health. The gene calls are TRBV5-1 and TRBJ2-3; D unclear. The CDR3 DNA reads TGCGCCAGCACCACCCTATACACAGATACGCAGTATTTT. Its translation: CASTTLYTDTQYF.